This T cell receptor (beta chain) was retrieved from a study of T cells in Graves' hyperthyroidism and ophthalmopathy. Trimming took 6 bases from V and 2 from J, leaving 16 bases between them. The CDR3 is made up of 15 amino acids. CDR1 MNHNS and CDR2 SASEGT come from the germline V gene. The investigators amplified TCR beta CDR3 regions from RNA transcripts. TCR CDR3 regions were first amplified by RT-PCR with HTBI primers. TCRdb re-called the multiplex PCR reads with MiXCR, one entry per CDR3 protein. This sample yields 500,000 to 650,000 distinct CDR3 sequences, of which roughly 15% are seen a single time; 9.5% to 15% belongs to the top ten. This clonotype came up many times. Uncontrolled infection, other autoimmune disease, pregnancy or lactation disqualified patients from enrolment.

V usage is TRBV6-1 and J usage is TRBJ1-1; possible D gene TRBD1, 6 bases. The TCR comes from a woman in her fifties or sixties with Graves' ophthalmopathy. Sequenced input: blood. The CDR3 DNA is TGTGCCAGCAGACATACAGGGTCACTTAACACTGAAGCTTTCTTT. Translating it yields CASRHTGSLNTEAFF.